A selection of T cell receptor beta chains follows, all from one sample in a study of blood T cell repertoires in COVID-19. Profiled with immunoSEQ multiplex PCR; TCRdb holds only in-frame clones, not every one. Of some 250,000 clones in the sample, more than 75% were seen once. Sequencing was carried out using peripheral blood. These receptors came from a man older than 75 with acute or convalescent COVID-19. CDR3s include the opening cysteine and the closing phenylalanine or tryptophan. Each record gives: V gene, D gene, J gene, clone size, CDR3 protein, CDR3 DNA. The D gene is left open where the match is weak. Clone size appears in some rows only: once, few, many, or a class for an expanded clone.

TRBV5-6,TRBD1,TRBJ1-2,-,CASSFIDIGGQDYGYTF,TGTGCCAGCAGCTTTATTGACATCGGAGGACAGGATTATGGCTACACCTTC
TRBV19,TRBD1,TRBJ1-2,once,CASSLRDRVDPNYGYTF,TGTGCCAGTAGTCTCCGGGACAGGGTAGACCCTAACTATGGCTACACCTTC
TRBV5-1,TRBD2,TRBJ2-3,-,CASSLDLAGVTDTQYF,TGCGCCAGCAGCTTGGACCTAGCGGGGGTCACAGATACGCAGTATTTT
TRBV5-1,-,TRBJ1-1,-,CASSLSQNTEAFF,TGCGCCAGCAGCTTAAGCCAGAACACTGAAGCTTTCTTT
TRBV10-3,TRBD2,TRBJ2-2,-,CAIRDSSGRANTGELFF,TGTGCCATCAGGGATTCAAGCGGGAGAGCGAACACCGGGGAGCTGTTTTTT
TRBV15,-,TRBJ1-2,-,CATSRDRAERYGYTF,TGTGCCACCAGCAGAGATAGAGCGGAGCGATATGGCTACACCTTC
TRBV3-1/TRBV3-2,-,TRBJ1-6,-,CASSQVNIPLHF,TGTGCCAGCAGCCAAGTAAATATTCCCCTCCACTTT
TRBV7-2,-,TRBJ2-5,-,CASSLESKRAQETQYF,TGTGCCAGCAGCTTAGAATCTAAGAGGGCCCAAGAGACCCAGTACTTC
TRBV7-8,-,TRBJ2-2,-,CASKGGHTGELFF,TGTGCCAGCAAGGGCGGGCACACCGGGGAGCTGTTTTTT
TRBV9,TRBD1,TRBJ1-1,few,CASSVGRTGGTEAFF,TGTGCCAGCAGCGTAGGCCGCACAGGGGGCACTGAAGCTTTCTTT
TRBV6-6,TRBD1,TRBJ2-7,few,CASNTRQGDRSEQYF,TGTGCCAGCAATACGCGACAGGGTGATCGTAGCGAGCAGTACTTC
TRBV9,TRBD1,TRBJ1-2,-,CASSALHQGQRGGYTF,TGTGCCAGCAGCGCCCTCCACCAGGGACAGCGAGGGGGCTACACCTTC
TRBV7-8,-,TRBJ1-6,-,CASSLGPQGLNSPLHF,TGTGCCAGCAGCTTAGGCCCTCAGGGTTTGAATTCACCCCTCCACTTT
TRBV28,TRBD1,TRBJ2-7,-,CASSLVRTGQISYEQYF,TGTGCCAGCAGTTTAGTAAGGACAGGACAGATCTCCTACGAGCAGTACTTC
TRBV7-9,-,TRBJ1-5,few,CASSPSSGRFQPQHF,TGTGCCAGCAGCCCAAGCAGCGGGCGCTTTCAGCCCCAGCATTTT
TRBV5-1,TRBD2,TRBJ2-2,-,CASRSGGDVGELFF,TGCGCCAGCCGGAGCGGGGGAGATGTCGGGGAGCTGTTTTTT
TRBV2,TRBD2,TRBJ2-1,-,CASSRPGLAGSSYNEQFF,TGTGCCAGCAGTCGTCCGGGACTAGCGGGGAGCTCCTACAATGAGCAGTTCTTC
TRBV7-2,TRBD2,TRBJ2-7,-,CASSRLNTGTTYEQYF,TGTGCCAGCAGCCGTCTTAACACCGGGACTACATACGAGCAGTACTTC
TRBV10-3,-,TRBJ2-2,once,CATIKEGNTGELFF,TGTGCCACTATAAAGGAGGGGAACACCGGGGAGCTGTTTTTT
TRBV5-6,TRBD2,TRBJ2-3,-,CASSYSGRAGDTQYF,TGTGCCAGCAGTTATAGCGGGAGGGCCGGTGATACGCAGTATTTT
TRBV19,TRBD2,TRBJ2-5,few,CASSRPSGGTQETQYF,TGTGCCAGTAGCCGACCTAGCGGGGGGACCCAAGAGACCCAGTACTTC
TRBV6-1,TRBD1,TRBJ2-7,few,CASREGGFSYEQYF,TGTGCCAGCAGGGAAGGGGGCTTCTCCTACGAGCAGTACTTC
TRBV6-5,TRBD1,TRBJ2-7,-,CASSYGQGMGDEQYF,TGTGCCAGCAGTTACGGACAGGGGATGGGCGACGAGCAGTACTTC